This T cell receptor beta chain was documented in a study of blood T cell repertoires in COVID-19. Study background: Material from acute and convalescent COVID-19 was sourced from the United States, Italy and Spain.

Participants spanned ages about 18 to 100 years and resided in fewer than 30 US areas. Up to 2 weeks before entering the study, exposed participants had met a COVID-19 case. Germline assignment: CDR1 LNHDA and CDR2 SQIVND (reference sequence). The CDR3 has 14 residues. Unmatched junction bases numbered 8, after V lost 7 bases and J lost 5 bases. The table came from immunoSEQ multiplex PCR; TCRdb's copy has only in-frame clones and leaves some out. The sample lists roughly 200,000 clones, under 90% occurring once. The sample taken for sequencing was PBMCs or T cells enriched from blood (not recorded which). The J gene is TRBJ1-2, the V gene TRBV19; 9 bases agree with TRBD1. The clonotype originates from a woman in her fifties or sixties who had been exposed to COVID-19. DNA of the CDR3: TGTGCCAGTACCCGGGACAGGGTTCCTTATGGCTACACCTTC. It translates to CASTRDRVPYGYTF.